This entry describes one T cell receptor beta chain. This entry belongs to a study of blood T cell repertoires in COVID-19. Libraries were prepared by immunoSEQ multiplex PCR; TCRdb keeps only in-frame clonotypes and omits some of them. Here the sample spans roughly 17,000 clones, approximately 86% being singletons. This CDR3 spans 12 amino acids. Deletions cut 4 bases from V and 1 base from J, with 5 bases between. Germline-derived CDR1 and CDR2 are SGHNT and YENEEA. The sequencing input was peripheral blood. V and J are TRBV11-3 and TRBJ2-7; tentatively, D is TRBD1 (5 bases). This sequence originates from a human donor in a cohort sampled during active COVID-19. CDR3 in DNA: TGTGCCAGCAGCTCAGGGTCCTACGAGCAGTACTTC. Its protein is CASSSGSYEQYF.